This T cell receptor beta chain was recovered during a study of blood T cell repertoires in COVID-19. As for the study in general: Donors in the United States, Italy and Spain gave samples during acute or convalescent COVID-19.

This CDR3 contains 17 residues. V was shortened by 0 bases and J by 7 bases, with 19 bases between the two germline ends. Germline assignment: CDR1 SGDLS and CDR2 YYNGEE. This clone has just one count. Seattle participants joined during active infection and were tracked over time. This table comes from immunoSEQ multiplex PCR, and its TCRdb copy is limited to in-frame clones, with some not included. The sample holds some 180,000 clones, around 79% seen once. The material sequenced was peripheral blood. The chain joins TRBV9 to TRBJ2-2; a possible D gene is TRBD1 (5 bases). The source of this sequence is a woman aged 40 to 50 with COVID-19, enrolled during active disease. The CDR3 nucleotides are TGTGCCAGCAGCGTAGCCCTACCGGGCAGGGATCACGGGGAGCTGTTTTTT. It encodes CASSVALPGRDHGELFF.